This is a list of T cell receptor beta chains from one sample in a study of T-cell memory formation after mild COVID-19. Via MiXCR, TCRdb re-called the 5' RACE reads, giving one row per CDR3 protein. The repertoire holds around 420,000 distinct CDR3 sequences, with approximately 25% as singletons. The material sequenced was PBMCs or a T cell subset sorted from them (not recorded which). The receptor source for this set is an adult woman who had mild COVID-19 (a few samples of this study predate the infection). Cell type and time point are not known. Both conserved end residues are part of each CDR3. The order of the fields is CDR3 length, J gene, V gene, D gene, clone size, CDR3 DNA, CDR3 protein. A D gene is named only where the DNA matches it firmly. The size entry is marked missing in some rows and otherwise reads once, few, many or a size class.

14,TRBJ1-1,TRBV18,-,few,TGTGCCAGCTCACCTTCACAGCGGAACACTGAAGCTTTCTTT,CASSPSQRNTEAFF
14,TRBJ2-5,TRBV12-3/TRBV12-4,-,-,TGTGCCAGCAGTCGAAATAGCTGGGGGGAGACCCAGTACTTC,CASSRNSWGETQYF
18,TRBJ2-4,TRBV7-8,-,many,TGTGCCAGCAGCTTACCCCCGTGGAGGCGAGTTAAGGAAAACATTCAGTACTTC,CASSLPPWRRVKENIQYF
15,TRBJ2-1,TRBV20-1,TRBD2,few,TGCAGTGCTAGGAAGGGACTAGGAGAATACAATGAGCAGTTCTTC,CSARKGLGEYNEQFF
16,TRBJ2-3,TRBV7-9,TRBD2,-,TGTGCCAGCAGCTCACTAGCGGGGATAAGCACAGATACGCAGTATTTT,CASSSLAGISTDTQYF
16,TRBJ2-5,TRBV21-1,-,few,TGTGCCAGCAGCGCTACCCCACGGACAGGCGGGGAGACCCAGTACTTC,CASSATPRTGGETQYF
16,TRBJ2-1,TRBV7-8,TRBD2,few,TGTGCCAGCAGCTTCCCACTAGCGGATTTTAACAATGAGCAGTTCTTC,CASSFPLADFNNEQFF
14,TRBJ2-3,TRBV20-1,-,few,TGCAGTGCCCCGGAAGGTTTGGGCACAGATACGCAGTATTTT,CSAPEGLGTDTQYF
14,TRBJ2-1,TRBV20-1,TRBD1,-,TGCAGTGCTCGAGGACAGGGAGCCTACAATGAGCAGTTCTTC,CSARGQGAYNEQFF
19,TRBJ1-1,TRBV5-1,TRBD1,-,TGCGCCAGCAGCTTGGCCCGTAATGAGGGACAGGGTAGGAACACTGAAGCTTTCTTT,CASSLARNEGQGRNTEAFF
15,TRBJ1-3,TRBV20-1,TRBD1,-,TGCAGTGCTAGTCACAGGGGCTATACTGGAAACACCATATATTTT,CSASHRGYTGNTIYF
16,TRBJ1-2,TRBV7-9,TRBD1,-,TGTGCCAGCAGCGTAGGGACAGGACCTCCGCGGGACCGCTACACCTTC,CASSVGTGPPRDRYTF
15,TRBJ1-1,TRBV29-1,-,-,TGCAGCGTTAACCCGGTAGGACGAGCGAACACTGAAGCTTTCTTT,CSVNPVGRANTEAFF
15,TRBJ2-2,TRBV7-6,TRBD1,-,TGTGCCAGCAGCTCGCCAGGGGGCATGGGCGGGGAGCTGTTTTTT,CASSSPGGMGGELFF
15,TRBJ2-1,TRBV7-6,-,-,TGTGCCAGCAGCCAGGGAAGGGCCCCGTCTAATGAGCAGTTCTTC,CASSQGRAPSNEQFF
16,TRBJ2-7,TRBV6-1,TRBD1,-,TGTGCCAGCAGGCGATACGGGACAGACAGCATCGGCGAGCAGTACTTC,CASRRYGTDSIGEQYF
15,TRBJ2-5,TRBV5-6,-,-,TGTGCCAGCAGCTCCCCAGGGCGCGGGGAAGAGACCCAGTACTTC,CASSSPGRGEETQYF
14,TRBJ2-7,TRBV11-2,TRBD1,-,TGTGCCAGCAGCCTCCCGACAGGGGCGAGGGAGCAGTACTTC,CASSLPTGAREQYF
14,TRBJ2-2,TRBV5-1,-,-,TGCGCCAGCAACTCCAGGGGGGGCACCGGGGAGCTGTTTTTT,CASNSRGGTGELFF
12,TRBJ2-1,TRBV18,-,few,TGTGCCAGCTCACCGCAAGGGAGTGAGCAGTTCTTC,CASSPQGSEQFF
14,TRBJ1-1,TRBV28,TRBD1,-,TGTGCCAGTGGACAGGGTATCATGAACACTGAAGCTTTCTTT,CASGQGIMNTEAFF
12,TRBJ2-3,TRBV6-6,-,-,TGTGCCAGCAGTGGCGAGGAAGATACGCAGTATTTT,CASSGEEDTQYF
13,TRBJ2-7,TRBV7-9,-,-,TGTGCCAGCAGCACCGCAATCTCCGCCGAGCAGTACTTC,CASSTAISAEQYF
16,TRBJ2-7,TRBV3-1,-,-,TGTGCCAGCAGCCCCCCTGGGGGACGATATGCCTACGAGCAGTACTTC,CASSPPGGRYAYEQYF